The 3 T cell receptor beta chains below were found in one sample sequenced in a study of blood T cell repertoires in COVID-19 (dated by TCRdb to the early 2020s). Receptors were amplified or captured by the immunoSEQ multiplex PCR assay. TCRdb obtained this table from immuneACCESS and retained in-frame rearrangements with V and J assigned. These tables miss some clones; where compared with another copy, unresolved V genes account for less than half of the shortfall, and the remainder is unexplained. The sample table shows fewer than 250,000 clones, and roughly four fifths are seen once. The top ten constitute roughly 4% of the sample. The source material was peripheral blood. These TCRs come from a man aged 50 to 60 with acute or convalescent COVID-19.

The chain carries TRBV3-1 (or the pseudogene TRBV3-2) and TRBJ2-2, with a possible D match to TRBD2 (6 bases). Germline V gene sequence: CDR1 LGHDT, CDR2 YNNKEL (reference sequence). V was pared by 5 bases and J by 5 bases, with 15 bases between. The CDR3 has 15 residues. CDR3 region: CASSVLRGGTGELFF. The DNA of the CDR3 is TGTGCCAGCAGCGTCCTAAGGGGAGGTACCGGGGAGCTGTTTTTT.

This sequence joins TRBV29-1 and TRBJ2-1; tentatively, D is TRBD2 (6 bases). CDR3 length: 12 amino acids. CDR1 is SQVTM and CDR2 is ANQGSEA in the germline V gene. The V end lost 1 base, the J end lost 8 bases, and 9 bases lay between the germline ends. In DNA, the CDR3 is TGCAGCGTTGAAGCTAGCGCTGATGAGCAGTTCTTC. Amino acid sequence: CSVEASADEQFF.

The CDR3 spells CASSYSRNGNQPQHF. As DNA, the CDR3 is TGTGCCAGCAGTTACTCGAGGAATGGCAATCAGCCCCAGCATTTT. The chain couples TRBV6-5 to TRBJ1-5, with D hard to call. Deletions cut 0 bases from V and 2 bases from J, with 8 bases between. Per germline, CDR1 MNHEY and CDR2 SVGAGI. CDR3 length: 15 residues.